The TCR beta chain under discussion was sequenced for a study of blood T cell repertoires in COVID-19. Whole-study context: PBMCs, B-cell-depleted T cells, or T cells were the source of the cDNA or gDNA that made up the material.

Per the original data handling: Amplification of reference gene primers provided the estimated nucleated cell counts. The repertoire was sequenced with immunoSEQ multiplex PCR; TCRdb's copy has only in-frame clones and lacks some. V, J and clone size were drawn from that table, and D and trimming were deduced from the DNA. Of roughly 290,000 clones in the sample, more than 75% were seen once. With 2 bases clipped from V and 5 bases from J, the junction kept 5 bases outside the gene matches. Germline assignment: CDR1 SGDLS and CDR2 YYNGEE. The CDR3 length is 15 residues. Sequenced material: peripheral blood. This sequence originates from a woman aged 45-59 years who had recovered from COVID-19. V and J are TRBV9 and TRBJ2-1; 9 bases are shared with TRBD1. The CDR3 region has the DNA TGTGCCAGCAGCGTTACGGGACAGGGACACAATGAGCAGTTCTTC. Its translation: CASSVTGQGHNEQFF.